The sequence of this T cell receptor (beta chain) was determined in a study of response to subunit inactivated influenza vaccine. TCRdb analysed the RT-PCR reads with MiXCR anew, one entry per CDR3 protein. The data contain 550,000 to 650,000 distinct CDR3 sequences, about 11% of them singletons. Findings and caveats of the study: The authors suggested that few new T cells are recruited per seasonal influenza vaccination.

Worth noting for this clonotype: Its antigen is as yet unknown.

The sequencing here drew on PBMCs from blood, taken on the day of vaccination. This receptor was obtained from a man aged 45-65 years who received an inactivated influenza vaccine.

CDR3 protein: CASSIGRQMNTEAFF. The CDR3 region has the DNA TGTGCCAGTAGTATCGGGAGACAGATGAACACTGAAGCTTTCTTT. J is TRBJ1-1 and V is TRBV19; D is perhaps TRBD1 (5 bases). The V and J ends lost 3 bases and 0 bases respectively, with 11 bases between them. This CDR3 comprises 15 residues. Germline CDR1 and CDR2: LNHDA and SQIVND (reference sequence).